This TCR beta chain originates from a study of T cell changes during pregnancy in multiple sclerosis. Germline V gene data show CDR1 as SGHRS and CDR2 as YFSETQ. Trimming shortened V by 0 bases and J by 0 bases, and 10 bases separated the two germline ends. CDR3 length: 15 residues. TCRdb's table, derived via immunoSEQ multiplex PCR, lists solely in-frame clones and lacks some. The repertoire includes under 80,000 clones, about 92% of them detected once, and 2% to 2.5% sits in the top ten. The V call is TRBV5-1, the J call TRBJ2-7, with a possible D match to TRBD2 (6 bases). The material was peripheral blood, obtained before pregnancy. The origin of this receptor is a female donor with multiple sclerosis, enrolled in a pregnancy study. The CDR3 DNA sequence: TGCGCCAGCAGCTTGGAGGTAGCGGCCTCCTACGAGCAGTACTTC. Residues: CASSLEVAASYEQYF.